This T cell receptor beta chain emerged from a study of Ad26.COV2.S vaccination and SARS-CoV-2 variants. Study outcomes and limitations: Ad26.COV2.S recipients had broader spike-specific TCRs (P = 0.0014).

Note on this clone: The antigen remains undetermined.

Treatment here: some 20 received Ad26.COV2.S at low or high dose, single or two shots; a few received placebo; per-sample allocation not given. Day 63 after the first vaccine or placebo injection was the time point for sampling. Sequenced by immunoSEQ multiplex PCR; TCRdb stores in-frame clones only, minus some. The sample carries 380,000 or so clones, around 89% recorded once. V lost 8 bases and J lost 4, with 14 bases in between. Germline V gene sequence: CDR1 SQVTM, CDR2 ANQGSEA. The CDR3 extends over 12 amino acids. V is TRBV29-1 and J is TRBJ2-5, with D perhaps given as TRBD1 or TRBD2 (6 bases each). The TCR was taken from a person aged 18-60 years who received the Ad26.COV2.S COVID-19 vaccine or a placebo. This specimen consisted of peripheral blood, obtained in a trial of Ad26.COV2.S vaccine versus placebo. The CDR3 nucleotides are TGCAGCTCAGGGGTGGGAGGAGAGACCCAGTACTTC. This gives the protein CSSGVGGETQYF.